The present entry profiles one T cell receptor beta chain with its context. The antigen remains undetermined. The data belong to a study of PD-1 blockade in classical Hodgkin lymphoma. All trial patients relapsed after autologous stem cell transplantation. Study-wide findings and caveats: Before treatment, TCR diversity in newly diagnosed patients was reportedly lower than in healthy donors. Undefined causes, possibly disease activity or prior therapy, underlie the repertoire differences. Complete responders entered with baseline diversity on par with newly diagnosed patients, the results showed.

TCRdb's table, derived via immunoSEQ multiplex PCR, lists solely in-frame clones and lacks some. The sample has 130,000 to 150,000 clones; 78% are singletons. The CDR3 length is 14 residues. With 4 bases removed from V and 6 bases from J, the gap between germline ends came to 16 bases. Germline CDR1 SGHNT, CDR2 YYREEE (reference sequence). The chain is built from TRBV5-4 and TRBJ1-1, with D maybe TRBD1 (5 bases). Sequencing was performed on peripheral blood mononuclear cells (PBMCs), taken before the second cycle of nivolumab. The receptor's source is a human donor with classical Hodgkin lymphoma. CDR3 amino acids: CASSRAAWDAEAFF. The CDR3, as DNA: TGTGCCAGCAGCCGCGCAGCTTGGGACGCTGAAGCTTTCTTT.